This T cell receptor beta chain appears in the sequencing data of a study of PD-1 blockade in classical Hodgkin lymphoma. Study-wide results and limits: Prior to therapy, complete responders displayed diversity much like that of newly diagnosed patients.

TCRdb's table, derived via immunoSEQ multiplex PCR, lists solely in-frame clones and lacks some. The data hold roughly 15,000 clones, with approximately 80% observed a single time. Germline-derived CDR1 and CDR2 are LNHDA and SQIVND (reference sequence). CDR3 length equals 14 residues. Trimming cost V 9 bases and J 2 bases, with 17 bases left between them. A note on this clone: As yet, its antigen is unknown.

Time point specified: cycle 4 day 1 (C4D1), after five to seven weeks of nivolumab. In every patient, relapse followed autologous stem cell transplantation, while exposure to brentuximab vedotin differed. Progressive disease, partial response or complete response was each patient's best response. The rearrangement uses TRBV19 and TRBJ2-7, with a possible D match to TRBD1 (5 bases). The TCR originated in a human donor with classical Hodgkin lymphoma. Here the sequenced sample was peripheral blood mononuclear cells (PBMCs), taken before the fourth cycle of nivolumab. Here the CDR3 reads CASTPETAAYEQYF. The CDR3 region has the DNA TGTGCCAGCACCCCCGAGACAGCCGCCTACGAGCAGTACTTC.